The 8 T cell receptor beta chains in this list originate from one sample, sequenced in a study of regulatory T cells in long-lasting Graves disease. CDR3 regions were amplified by Arm-PCR using iRepertoire HTBI primers to build TCR beta libraries. TCRdb re-derived calls from the multiplex PCR reads in MiXCR, one entry per CDR3 protein. The data show approximately 400,000 distinct CDR3 sequences, 15% to 18% seen once. The time point: newly diagnosed GD, antithyroid drugs for less than 3 months. The authors made the TCR library using RNA they extracted from PBMCs. Sample: peripheral blood mononuclear cells (PBMCs), taken at new diagnosis, from a patient treated with antithyroid drugs. These receptors were obtained from a female donor with Graves disease.

V gene TRBV12-3 or TRBV12-4 combines with J gene TRBJ2-3, with TRBD2 identical over 8 bases. The CDR3 contains 14 residues. V shed 7 bases, J shed 6 bases, and the junction held 9 bases outside the gene matches. In nucleotides, the CDR3 is TGTGCCAGCACAGCGGGAGTAATCTCCGATACGCAGTATTTT. It translates to CASTAGVISDTQYF.

The chain uses TRBV25-1 and TRBJ1-4; 10 bases match TRBD1. The V segment lost 4 bases and the J segment 3 bases; nucleotides outside the gene matches: 5. Germline CDR1 MGHDK, CDR2 SYGVNS. The CDR3 extends over 16 amino acids. The CDR3 DNA sequence: TGTGCCAGCAGTGCGACAGGGGGCTCGGCTAATGAAAAACTGTTTTTT. Translated: CASSATGGSANEKLFF.

The V and J genes are TRBV10-2 and TRBJ2-7, with 9 bases fitting TRBD2. Germline lookup yields CDR1 WSHSY and CDR2 SAAADI. The CDR3 is 14 amino acids. V was pared by 5 bases and J by 2 bases, with 4 bases of the junction left unmatched. The CDR3 sequence: CASSWREGAYEQYF. As DNA, the CDR3 is TGCGCCAGCAGTTGGCGGGAGGGGGCCTACGAGCAGTACTTC.

Points on this clonotype: A read error may account for a junction end that differs from germline. The V call is TRBV11-1, the J call TRBJ2-3; TRBD1 or TRBD2 may be the D gene (5 bases each). Germline V gene sequence: CDR1 SGHAT, CDR2 FQDESV (reference sequence). This CDR3 has 16 residues. The CDR3 loop reads CTSSHSRDHSTDTQYF. CDR3 DNA sequence: TGTACCAGCAGCCATTCAAGGGACCACAGCACAGATACGCAGTATTTT.

In its sample, this clonotype was seen many times. This sequence joins TRBV20-1 and TRBJ1-2, with D uncertain. CDR3 size: 16 residues. Between the trimmed V and J ends, which lost 5 bases and 3 bases, there was a span of 22 bases. Germline V CDR1 and CDR2: DFQATT, SNEGSKA (reference sequence). CDR3 DNA sequence: TGCAGTGCTCCTGACGGGCCACAGCCGCGCTACTATGGCTACACCTTC. It encodes CSAPDGPQPRYYGYTF.

As regards this clonotype: A much larger clone lies a single base off, so this may be a read error. This rearrangement joins TRBV7-9 to TRBJ2-5, with 16 nucleotides matching TRBD2. The length of the CDR3 is 13 residues. Germline V gives CDR1 SEHNR, CDR2 FQNEAQ (reference sequence). Trimming at V came to 8 bases and at J to 10 bases, leaving 4 bases not matched to a gene. This chain's CDR3 is CASGTSGRANQYF. DNA of the CDR3: TGTGCCAGCGGGACTAGCGGGAGGGCTAACCAGTACTTC.

The chain recombines TRBV20-1 with TRBJ2-1; D not certain. Trimming left V 0 bases short and J 0 bases short, with 6 bases between. In germline, CDR1 is DFQATT, CDR2 SNEGSKA (reference sequence). This CDR3 has 14 residues. CDR3 sequence: CSARDMGSYNEQFF. The CDR3 DNA is TGCAGTGCTAGAGATATGGGCTCCTACAATGAGCAGTTCTTC.

This clonotype was counted many times. The chain employs TRBV29-1 and TRBJ2-1, with D possibly matching TRBD2 (5 bases). Trimming stripped 4 bases from V and 9 bases from J, with 13 bases between. Per germline, CDR1 SQVTM and CDR2 ANQGSEA. The CDR3 is 12 residues long. Here the CDR3 DNA reads TGCAGCGTTGGTATTCTAGCTGGTGAGCAGTTCTTC. This gives the protein CSVGILAGEQFF.